This TCR beta chain came from a study of T cell responses to AZD1222 COVID-19 vaccine. Per the germline V gene, CDR1 is MGHRA and CDR2 is YSYEKL. The CDR3 has 18 amino acids. V lost 5 bases, J lost 4 bases, and 12 bases stayed unmatched. Libraries were prepared by immunoSEQ multiplex PCR; TCRdb keeps only in-frame clonotypes and omits some of them. Seen here are some 200,000 clones, more than 75% observed once, and the top ten hold roughly a quarter. The material sequenced was peripheral blood, taken 28 days after the second AZD1222 dose. This sequence joins TRBV4-1 and TRBJ2-1; 12 bases agree with TRBD2. This clonotype was obtained from an adult who received the AZD1222 COVID-19 vaccine. CDR3 residues: CASSSPSGRALGYNEQFF. The CDR3 coding sequence is TGCGCCAGCAGCAGCCCTAGCGGGAGGGCCCTAGGGTACAATGAGCAGTTCTTC.